This is a list of T cell receptor beta chains from one sample in a study of cytomegalovirus exposure and HLA in healthy donors. The data were produced by immunoSEQ multiplex PCR, yet TCRdb's version contains in-frame clones alone and is incomplete. This repertoire shows 100,000 or so clones, approximately 72% found once; its top ten account for approximately 1.2%. Sequencing used PBMCs. These receptors were taken from a man between 25 and 39 years old in good health and CMV-seronegative. CDR3s include the opening cysteine and the closing phenylalanine or tryptophan. The D gene is left open where the match is weak. Rows give clone size only sometimes, using once, few, many, or a class for an expanded clone.

j_gene | abundance | v_gene | d_gene | CDR3nt | CDR3aa
TRBJ1-2 | NA | TRBV28 | TRBD1 | TGTGCCAGCAGAGATAGAGGGGGCCTTGGCTACACCTTC | CASRDRGGLGYTF
TRBJ2-5 | once | TRBV21-1 | NA | TGTGCCAGCAGCCTTTACCCCAGGGACAGCCAAGAGACCCAGTACTTC | CASSLYPRDSQETQYF
TRBJ1-1 | NA | TRBV6-5 | NA | TGTGCCAGCAGTTACTCGATATCAGGGAACACTGAAGCTTTCTTT | CASSYSISGNTEAFF
TRBJ2-7 | NA | TRBV29-1 | TRBD1 | TGCAGCGTCTCTGGGACAGGAAACGAGCAGTACTTC | CSVSGTGNEQYF
TRBJ1-1 | NA | TRBV28 | NA | TGTGCCAGCAGTTTTAGGGGACTTTTATTGCCTGCTTTCTTT | CASSFRGLLLPAFF
TRBJ2-7 | NA | TRBV5-4 | NA | TGTGCCAGCAGCTTGGTGGACAAACCCTACGAGCAGTACTTC | CASSLVDKPYEQYF
TRBJ2-7 | NA | TRBV7-6 | TRBD1 | TGTGCCAGCAGCTTGGGGGACAGTCTTGCGTACGAGCAGTACTTC | CASSLGDSLAYEQYF
TRBJ2-5 | NA | TRBV4-3 | NA | TGCGCCAGCAGCCAAGGGGGAGCCTTCCAAGAGACCCAGTACTTC | CASSQGGAFQETQYF
TRBJ1-5 | few | TRBV12-5 | TRBD1 | TGTGCTAGTGGTTTGCCTACGACAGGGATGGATCAGCCCCAGCATTTT | CASGLPTTGMDQPQHF
TRBJ1-4 | NA | TRBV30 | TRBD1 | TGTGCCTGGAGTGTTGGGGGGACAGATAATGAAAAACTGTTTTTT | CAWSVGGTDNEKLFF
TRBJ1-2 | NA | TRBV7-9 | TRBD1 | TGTGCCAGCAGCAAGGGACAGGAAAACTTCTATGGCTACACCTTC | CASSKGQENFYGYTF
TRBJ1-2 | NA | TRBV30 | TRBD1 | TGTGCCTGGAGTGGATGGACAGGAGATAACTATGGCTACACCTTC | CAWSGWTGDNYGYTF
TRBJ2-7 | NA | TRBV7-2 | NA | TGTGCCAGCAGGCGACAGGACTTCTACGAGCAGTACTTC | CASRRQDFYEQYF
TRBJ2-7 | few | TRBV19 | TRBD1 | TGTGCCAGTAGTATTAAGGGACAGCTTTTCTACGAGCAGTACTTC | CASSIKGQLFYEQYF
TRBJ2-5 | NA | TRBV10-3 | NA | TGTGCCATCAGTGATGAGGGCTTTCAAGAGACCCAGTACTTC | CAISDEGFQETQYF
TRBJ1-5 | once | TRBV7-9 | TRBD1 | TGTGCCAGCAGCGAGATAAAACAGGGGGACCAGCCCCAGCATTTT | CASSEIKQGDQPQHF
TRBJ2-7 | NA | TRBV29-1 | TRBD1 | TGCAGCGTTGTAGGTCGGACAGGGGCAACCGAGCAGTACTTC | CSVVGRTGATEQYF
TRBJ1-3 | NA | TRBV4-1 | NA | TGCGCCAGCAGCCAAGATACGGGGTCTGGAAACACCATATACTTT | CASSQDTGSGNTIYF
TRBJ1-1 | NA | TRBV6-1 | NA | TGTGCCAGCAGTGAACCCCGAGGCACTGAAGCTTTCTTT | CASSEPRGTEAFF
TRBJ1-5 | NA | TRBV5-4 | NA | TGTGCCAGCAGCTTGGACAACAATCAGCCCCAGCATTTT | CASSLDNNQPQHF
TRBJ2-2 | NA | TRBV11-2 | TRBD1 | TGTGCCAGCAGCTTACAGGGGGCGGACACCGGGGAGCTGTTTTTT | CASSLQGADTGELFF
TRBJ2-5 | NA | TRBV9 | TRBD1 | TGTGCCAGCAGCGTCGGACAGGGGGTTAAAGAGACCCAGTACTTC | CASSVGQGVKETQYF
TRBJ1-2 | NA | TRBV28 | NA | TGTGCCAGCAGCATAACGGCGGGATCGTACTATGGCTACACCTTC | CASSITAGSYYGYTF
TRBJ2-7 | NA | TRBV29-1 | NA | TGCAGCGTTCCTATTGGGGGGAGCGAGCAGTACTTC | CSVPIGGSEQYF
TRBJ2-1 | NA | TRBV11-3 | TRBD2 | TGTGCCAGCAGCCGAGATAGCGGGAGCTCCTACAATGAGCAGTTCTTC | CASSRDSGSSYNEQFF
TRBJ2-5 | NA | TRBV11-2 | NA | TGTGCCAGCAGCTTAGACCCCTCGACGCTACTCGGGGAGACCCAGTACTTC | CASSLDPSTLLGETQYF
TRBJ2-2 | NA | TRBV4-1 | TRBD2 | TGCGCCAGCAGCCCCGGGGGGACTAGTCCCGGGGAGCTGTTTTTT | CASSPGGTSPGELFF
TRBJ1-4 | NA | TRBV30 | TRBD1 | TGTGCCTGGTTGGACAGGGGGCGGTTAGCAACTAATGAAAAACTGTTTTTT | CAWLDRGRLATNEKLFF
TRBJ2-3 | few | TRBV9 | NA | TGTGCCAGCAGCGTAGCTACTAGCACGGTCACAGATACGCAGTATTTT | CASSVATSTVTDTQYF
TRBJ1-2 | NA | TRBV6-5 | NA | TGTGCCAGCAGTTACCGCGGGGCCTACACCTTC | CASSYRGAYTF
TRBJ2-1 | few | TRBV7-9 | TRBD1 | TGTGCCAGCAGCCAACGGGACAGGGAGGGGAATGAGCAGTTCTTC | CASSQRDREGNEQFF
TRBJ1-1 | NA | TRBV4-3 | NA | TGCGCCAGCAGCCAAGGACCCGACAGGCAGAACACTGAAGCTTTCTTT | CASSQGPDRQNTEAFF
TRBJ2-3 | few | TRBV11-3 | TRBD2 | TGTGCCAGCAGCAGGACTAGCGGGAGTTGGGATACGCAGTATTTT | CASSRTSGSWDTQYF
TRBJ2-1 | NA | TRBV5-1 | TRBD1 | TGCGCCAGCAGCCCGAGGGACAGGGGCTTATCCTACAATGAGCAGTTCTTC | CASSPRDRGLSYNEQFF
TRBJ2-1 | NA | TRBV4-3 | NA | TGCGCCAGCAGCCTTGAGAGCGGCTCCTACAATGAGCAGTTCTTC | CASSLESGSYNEQFF
TRBJ1-1 | NA | TRBV21-1 | NA | TGTGCCAGCAGCAAAGGAACCCACAGGGTGAACACTGAAGCTTTCTTT | CASSKGTHRVNTEAFF
TRBJ2-7 | NA | TRBV9 | TRBD1 | TGTGCCAGCAGCCCTAGGGACAGGGCCTACGAGCAGTACTTC | CASSPRDRAYEQYF
TRBJ2-7 | NA | TRBV5-1 | TRBD1 | TGCGCCAGCAGCTTGGACAGGGGCTCAGCTTTCTACGAGCAGTACTTC | CASSLDRGSAFYEQYF
TRBJ1-5 | NA | TRBV28 | TRBD1 | TGTGCCAGCAGTCTACCGGACAGGGCAAATCAGCCCCAGCATTTT | CASSLPDRANQPQHF
TRBJ2-5 | NA | TRBV27 | TRBD1 | TGTGCCAGCAGTTCCCTACCACACACGCGGGACAGGGGTCAAGAGACCCAGTACTTC | CASSSLPHTRDRGQETQYF